This T cell receptor (beta chain) was sequenced in a study of monozygotic twins with inflammatory bowel disease. About this clonotype: Its antigen is unidentified.

Study-wide results and limits: Clonotype sharing was lower in IBD patients than healthy twins, most markedly with disease activity. Between concordant and discordant twins, repertoire similarity failed to differ, a result that limited power may explain.

The CDR3 has 14 residues. CDR1 is SGHNT and CDR2 is YYREEE in the germline V gene (reference sequence). Input per TCR library consisted of about 3.5 ug of total RNA. A template switching step added UMIs, each with a 6-nucleotide sample barcode. TCRdb reprocessed the 5' RACE reads and stores each CDR3 protein as one record, lacking DNA. The table gives some 150,000 distinct CDR3 sequences; the top ten clones make up 2.4% of it. Source material: blood. The chain links TRBV5-4 to TRBJ1-1; the D call of TRBD1 rests on TCRdb alone, since no DNA is present to check it. This clonotype originated in a human donor with ulcerative colitis or Crohn's disease, or a healthy co-twin of an affected twin (not recorded which). The CDR3 sequence is CASSPGQGGAEAFF.